This TCR beta chain is from a study of response to subunit inactivated influenza vaccine. This clonotype was recorded a few times. V lost 6 bases, J lost 6 bases, and 5 bases stayed unmatched. This CDR3 is built from 15 residues. Germline CDR1 and CDR2: SGHTA and FQGNSA. TCRdb reanalysed the RT-PCR reads using MiXCR and keeps one entry per CDR3 protein. This sample carries hundreds of thousands of distinct CDR3 sequences, 10% to 12% of them seen once, and the ten largest clones take 11%. Another study also made use of these data, one on T cells expressing NK-cell markers. As that study records: 5'RACE template switching built TCR beta cDNA with unique molecular identifiers. Repertoires of TCR beta were obtained from T cells sorted as CD3+CD56+NKG2C+, CD3+CD56+NKG2C- and CD3+CD56-NKG2C+. Of eight sequenced donors, seven were HCMV-seropositive and one HCMV-seronegative. The authors restricted sorting to alpha-beta TCR T cells with an anti-gamma-delta TCR antibody in several experiments.

This receptor was obtained from a man in his fifties or sixties who received an inactivated influenza vaccine. The rearrangement links TRBV7-2 to TRBJ2-4; 13 positions match TRBD2. Specimen: PBMCs from blood, collected on the day of vaccination. CDR3 nucleotide sequence: TGTGCCAGCAGTACTAGCGGGGGGGGGTTAAACATTCAGTACTTC. Protein: CASSTSGGGLNIQYF.